Each of the 20 T cell receptor beta chains below was sequenced from the same sample in a study of blood T cell repertoires in COVID-19. Method: immunoSEQ multiplex PCR; TCRdb's copy keeps in-frame clones and lacks some. The table includes about 260,000 clones, approximately 82% detected once. The sample taken for sequencing was peripheral blood. These receptors were taken from a woman of 80 years or more with acute or convalescent COVID-19.

The chain joins TRBV19 to TRBJ1-5; tentatively, D is TRBD1 (5 bases). The CDR3 is 16 amino acids. Germline V gene sequence: CDR1 LNHDA, CDR2 SQIVND (reference sequence). V lost 6 bases to trimming and J lost 3 bases, with 18 bases between them. CDR3 in amino acids: CASSTLFQGDNQPQHF. For the CDR3, the DNA is TGTGCCAGTAGCACCCTATTCCAAGGGGACAATCAGCCCCAGCATTTT.

The J gene is TRBJ1-2, the V gene TRBV28; D gene uncertain. V shed 4 bases and J shed 7 bases, with 7 bases lying between them. Germline values: CDR1 MDHEN, CDR2 SYDVKM. The CDR3 is made up of 11 amino acids. The CDR3 loop is CASSWGAGYTF. The CDR3, as DNA: TGTGCCAGCAGTTGGGGAGCTGGCTACACCTTC.

As to this clone: In the same sample, other DNA sequences code for this CDR3. The rearrangement uses TRBV11-2 and TRBJ1-2, with a weak D call TRBD1 (6 bases). V lost 6 bases and J 2 bases, leaving 10 bases between the germline ends. Per germline, CDR1 SGHAT and CDR2 FQNNGV. The CDR3 has 13 residues. Here the CDR3 reads CASSPDRNYGYTF. DNA for the CDR3: TGTGCCAGCAGTCCTGACAGGAACTATGGCTACACCTTC.

Many counts were recorded for this clone. The gene calls are TRBV19 and TRBJ1-2; weak D call: TRBD1 (5 bases). V shed 5 bases and J shed 4 bases, with 17 bases lying between them. The CDR3 runs 15 residues. The V gene's germline CDR1 is LNHDA and CDR2 SQIVND (reference sequence). The CDR3 protein is CASSSIGDSLYGYTF. For the CDR3, the DNA is TGTGCCAGTAGTTCAATAGGGGATAGCCTCTATGGCTACACCTTC.

This chain uses TRBV6-2 or TRBV6-3 with TRBJ2-7, with 7 bases that match TRBD1. The CDR3 runs to 14 residues. CDR1 MNHEY and CDR2 SVGEGT come from the germline V gene. V lost 4 bases, J lost 0 bases, and 3 bases stayed unmatched. The CDR3 DNA reads as TGTGCCAGCAGTTCCGGACAGGCCTCCTACGAGCAGTACTTC. Amino acids: CASSSGQASYEQYF.

The chain uses TRBV3-1 (or the pseudogene TRBV3-2) and TRBJ2-7, with 7 positions matching TRBD2. Looked up from germline, CDR1 is LGHDT and CDR2 is YNNKEL (reference sequence). The CDR3 contains 16 residues. V dropped 2 bases and J dropped 2; count of bases not matched to a gene: 9. The CDR3 DNA reads TGTGCCAGCAGCCAAAGTGGGAGCCGGGGGGCCTACGAGCAGTACTTC. Protein product: CASSQSGSRGAYEQYF.

This clone is a singleton in its sample. The chain recombines TRBV28 with TRBJ2-7, with D maybe TRBD2 (6 bases). Trimming took 6 bases from V and 2 from J, leaving 11 bases between them. CDR3 size: 13 residues. Germline CDR1 MDHEN, CDR2 SYDVKM. CDR3 coding DNA: TGTGCCAGCAGGGCCGCGGGGCCCTACGAGCAGTACTTC. Translated, it gives CASRAAGPYEQYF. Drawing the rest from reference TRBV28 and TRBJ2-7, the complete variable domain is DVKVTQSSRYLVKRTGEKVFLECVQDMDHENMFWYRQDPGLGLRLIYFSYDVKMKEKGDIPEGYSVSREKKERFSLILESASTNQTSMYLCASRAAGPYEQYFGPGTRLTVT.

The V and J genes are TRBV7-3 and TRBJ2-5; TRBD2 might be the D (6 bases). With 3 bases removed from V and 5 bases from J, the gap between germline ends came to 16 bases. CDR3 length: 15 residues. Germline CDR1 SGHTA, CDR2 FQGTGA. The CDR3, as DNA: TGTGCCAGCAGCTTGGAGGGGCGATATGGGGAGACCCAGTACTTC. This translates into CASSLEGRYGETQYF.

Regarding this clone: At one end the junction does not follow the germline gene, possibly because of a read error. The chain recombines TRBV7-7 with TRBJ2-7; 11 bases are a match to TRBD1. This CDR3 spans 13 amino acids. Germline lookup yields CDR1 SSHAT and CDR2 FNYEAQ (reference sequence). DNA for the CDR3: TGTGCTAGCAGCGCGGACAGGGGGCGCGAGCAGTACTTC. It specifies CASSADRGREQYF.

CDR3 DNA: TGCGCCAGCAGCTTTGCCTTAGACTATAACACAGATACGCAGTATTTT. Amino acids: CASSFALDYNTDTQYF. The chain has TRBV5-1 and TRBJ2-3; possible D gene TRBD2, 5 bases. The CDR3 is made up of 16 amino acids. V dropped 2 bases and J dropped 2 bases, with 15 bases sitting between them. CDR1 and CDR2 (germline): SGHRS, YFSETQ.

The V call is TRBV6-5, the J call TRBJ1-5, with D possibly TRBD1 on 6 matching bases. Trimming took 6 bases from V and 12 from J, leaving 18 bases between them. The CDR3 spans 13 residues. CDR1 is MNHEY and CDR2 is SVGAGI in the germline V gene. CDR3 DNA sequence: TGTGCCAGCAGCATGAACAGGGATTCCTACCAGCATTTT. This codes for CASSMNRDSYQHF.

This chain connects TRBV28 to TRBJ2-7; TRBD1 agrees at 8 bases. Germline trimming cut 4 bases from V and 6 bases from J; bases unmatched to any gene: 11. The CDR3 runs 15 residues. The V gene's germline CDR1 is MDHEN and CDR2 SYDVKM. CDR3 amino acids: CASSSSGTGTPEQYF. The CDR3 coding sequence is TGTGCCAGCAGTTCCTCCGGGACAGGAACCCCCGAGCAGTACTTC.

This CDR3 is CASSLGQGGYGANVLTF. In DNA, the CDR3 is TGTGCCAGCAGCTTAGGACAGGGCGGGTATGGGGCCAACGTCCTGACTTTC. The chain has TRBV7-2 and TRBJ2-6, with 7 positions matching TRBD1. CDR3 size: 17 residues. V lost 1 base, J lost 3 bases, and 6 bases stayed unmatched. The germline V gene encodes CDR1 SGHTA and CDR2 FQGNSA.

This chain uses TRBV7-3 with TRBJ2-2; D not certain. CDR1 and CDR2 from the germline V gene are SGHTA and FQGTGA. V lost 5 bases to trimming and J lost 2 bases, with 24 bases between them. This CDR3 is 19 amino acids long. The CDR3 sequence: CASSAYLITRLENTGELFF. CDR3 DNA: TGTGCCAGCAGCGCCTATCTAATTACTCGTCTCGAAAACACCGGGGAGCTGTTTTTT.

This chain links TRBV7-2 with TRBJ1-6; TRBD1 matches at 9 bases. V was pared by 2 bases and J by 5 bases, with 4 bases of the junction left unmatched. CDR3 size: 16 residues. Germline V gives CDR1 SGHTA, CDR2 FQGNSA. The CDR3 nucleotides read TGTGCCAGCAGCTTATTGGGACAGGGCAATAATTCACCCCTCCACTTT. Encoded protein: CASSLLGQGNNSPLHF.

The chain couples TRBV6-5 to TRBJ1-5; D is undetermined. Trimming left V 6 bases short and J 3 bases short, with 12 bases between. The CDR3 is 14 amino acids. Per the germline V gene, CDR1 is MNHEY and CDR2 is SVGAGI. CDR3 sequence (DNA): TGTGCCAGCAGCCGCGTGGGCGACAATCAGCCCCAGCATTTT. This sequence encodes CASSRVGDNQPQHF.

The gene calls are TRBV5-6 and TRBJ1-2; 7 nucleotides line up with TRBD1. Germline-derived CDR1 and CDR2 are SGHDT and YYEEEE. V gave up 1 base and J gave up 5 bases; unmatched junction bases: 5. The CDR3 is 14 amino acids. The CDR3 sequence: CASSLRDRGYGYTF. CDR3 sequence (DNA): TGTGCCAGCAGCTTGCGGGACAGAGGGTATGGCTACACCTTC.

This CDR3 is CASRWIAGSTDTQYF. The CDR3 region has the DNA TGCGCCAGCAGGTGGATAGCGGGGAGCACAGATACGCAGTATTTT. The chain has TRBV4-1 and TRBJ2-3; 8 bases map to TRBD2. Per germline, CDR1 MGHRA and CDR2 YSYEKL. The CDR3 spans 15 residues. Unmatched junction bases numbered 5, after V lost 6 bases and J lost 0 bases.

J is TRBJ2-7 and V is TRBV2; 7 bases are shared with TRBD1. The CDR3 length is 15 residues. V lost 0 bases, J lost 4 bases, and 6 bases stayed unmatched. Germline V CDR1 and CDR2: SNHLY, FYNNEI. This CDR3 reads CASSEAWTGPYEQYF. The DNA for the CDR3 is TGTGCCAGCAGTGAAGCCTGGACAGGACCTTACGAGCAGTACTTC. The whole variable domain, filled in from reference TRBV2 and TRBJ2-7, reads EPEVTQTPSHQVTQMGQEVILRCVPISNHLYFYWYRQILGQKVEFLVSFYNNEISEKSEIFDDQFSVERPDGSNFTLKIRSTKLEDSAMYFCASSEAWTGPYEQYFGPGTRLTVT.

V is TRBV7-2 and J is TRBJ1-1; no definite D call. Germline-derived CDR1 and CDR2 are SGHTA and FQGNSA. V shed 5 bases and J shed 2 bases, with 9 bases lying between them. This CDR3 spans 13 amino acids. CDR3 sequence (DNA): TGTGCCAGCAGCCCAAATGTCAACACTGAAGCTTTCTTT. Its protein is CASSPNVNTEAFF.